These T cell receptor beta chains were read from a single sample in a study of control samples from healthy donors and cancer patients. Some clones are missing from TCRdb's copy, which holds only in-frame ones; the method was immunoSEQ multiplex PCR. The sample has roughly 400,000 clones, more than 80% seen once. Sample: PBMCs. The receptor source for this set is a man aged 40-55 years with head and neck cancer. Both conserved end residues are trimmed from each CDR3. Each record gives: V gene, D gene, CDR3 protein. A D gene is named only where the DNA matches it firmly.

v_gene: TRBV30
d_gene: -
CDR3aa: AWSPRDLGTSGNTIY

v_gene: TRBV7-7
d_gene: -
CDR3aa: ASSLAEVGGPNTGELF

v_gene: TRBV27
d_gene: TRBD1
CDR3aa: ASSVTGGRSEAF

v_gene: TRBV19
d_gene: -
CDR3aa: ASSIAPYSNQPQH

v_gene: TRBV5-4
d_gene: TRBD1
CDR3aa: ASSLAVGTGQSYEQY

v_gene: TRBV7-9
d_gene: -
CDR3aa: ASRGLAAVGGELF

v_gene: TRBV14
d_gene: -
CDR3aa: ASSQDLQGSYGYT

v_gene: TRBV13
d_gene: -
CDR3aa: ASSFGRDSYNEQF

v_gene: TRBV7-2
d_gene: -
CDR3aa: ASSPPGTYYEQY

v_gene: TRBV3-1/TRBV3-2
d_gene: TRBD1
CDR3aa: ASSQGDSEAF

v_gene: TRBV28
d_gene: TRBD1
CDR3aa: ASIPFKGGDRGYGYT

v_gene: TRBV28
d_gene: -
CDR3aa: ASRKSGAVNYGYT

v_gene: TRBV6-5
d_gene: -
CDR3aa: ASSYISTTEAF

v_gene: TRBV12-5
d_gene: TRBD2
CDR3aa: ASGPPSSAGGGETQY

v_gene: TRBV6-1
d_gene: -
CDR3aa: ASSGARAGERETQY

v_gene: TRBV5-8
d_gene: -
CDR3aa: ASSLMVATDTQY

v_gene: TRBV6-2/TRBV6-3
d_gene: -
CDR3aa: ASSYSPGRGGLITDTQY

v_gene: TRBV4-2
d_gene: -
CDR3aa: ASSQIGSYGYT

v_gene: TRBV5-8
d_gene: -
CDR3aa: ASSKDSSSGQPQH

v_gene: TRBV12-3/TRBV12-4
d_gene: -
CDR3aa: ASSFGALEAF

v_gene: TRBV4-2
d_gene: TRBD1
CDR3aa: ASSQGQNPGQRYTEAF

v_gene: TRBV24-1
d_gene: -
CDR3aa: ATSDSTGPEQF

v_gene: TRBV28
d_gene: TRBD1
CDR3aa: ASLPPGQGANNEKLF

v_gene: TRBV5-6
d_gene: TRBD2
CDR3aa: ASSPGSGAADTQY

v_gene: TRBV6-1
d_gene: -
CDR3aa: ASSEGSAASYEQY

v_gene: TRBV5-1
d_gene: TRBD1
CDR3aa: ASSLEGTAFQPQH

v_gene: TRBV7-9
d_gene: -
CDR3aa: ASSFRTYEQF

v_gene: TRBV30
d_gene: TRBD1
CDR3aa: AWDRGDTIY

v_gene: TRBV19
d_gene: -
CDR3aa: ASRQGVNYGYT

v_gene: TRBV4-3
d_gene: TRBD1
CDR3aa: ASSQETGQGFGYT

v_gene: TRBV28
d_gene: TRBD1
CDR3aa: ASSSVPGTGGYEQY

v_gene: TRBV4-2
d_gene: -
CDR3aa: ASSPSWGGDETQY

v_gene: TRBV6-5
d_gene: TRBD1
CDR3aa: ASREATGGKYEQY

v_gene: TRBV28
d_gene: -
CDR3aa: ASSSTGLQNIQY

v_gene: TRBV6-6
d_gene: -
CDR3aa: ASSIGQLSSGNTIY

v_gene: TRBV29-1
d_gene: TRBD1
CDR3aa: SVQGGQGAGEQY

v_gene: TRBV11-2
d_gene: -
CDR3aa: ASSLYGTQSSYEQY